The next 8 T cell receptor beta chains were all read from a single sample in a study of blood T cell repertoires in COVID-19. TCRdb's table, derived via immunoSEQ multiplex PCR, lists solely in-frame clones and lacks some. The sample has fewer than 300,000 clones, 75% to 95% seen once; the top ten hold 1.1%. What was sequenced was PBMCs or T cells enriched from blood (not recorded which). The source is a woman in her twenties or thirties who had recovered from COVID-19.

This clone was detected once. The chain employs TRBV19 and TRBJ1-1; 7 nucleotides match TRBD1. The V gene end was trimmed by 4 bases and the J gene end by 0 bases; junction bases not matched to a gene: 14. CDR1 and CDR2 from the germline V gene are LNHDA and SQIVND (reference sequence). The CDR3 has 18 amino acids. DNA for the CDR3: TGTGCCAGTAGTACCCCAAAAACAGGGGTCCCAATGAACACTGAAGCTTTCTTT. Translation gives CASSTPKTGVPMNTEAFF.

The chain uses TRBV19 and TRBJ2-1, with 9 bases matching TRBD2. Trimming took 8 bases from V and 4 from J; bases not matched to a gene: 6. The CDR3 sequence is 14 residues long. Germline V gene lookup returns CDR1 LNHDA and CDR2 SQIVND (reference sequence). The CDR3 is CASRTSGSYNEQFF. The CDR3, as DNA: TGTGCCAGTCGAACTAGCGGGTCTTACAATGAGCAGTTCTTC.

The CDR3 DNA sequence: TGTGCCAGCAGCCGTGGGACAGGAGAAGAGACCCAGTACTTC. This sequence encodes CASSRGTGEETQYF. The chain employs TRBV3-1 (or the pseudogene TRBV3-2) and TRBJ2-5; 8 positions match TRBD1. This CDR3 has 14 residues. Germline V gene sequence: CDR1 LGHDT, CDR2 YNNKEL (reference sequence). The V gene end was trimmed by 4 bases and the J gene end by 3 bases; junction bases not matched to a gene: 4.

CDR3 DNA: TGTGCCAGCAGTTTCGGACAGGGGCAGGCTTTCTTT. It specifies CASSFGQGQAFF. V usage is TRBV27 and J usage is TRBJ1-1; 9 nucleotides match TRBD1. This CDR3 is built from 12 residues. J was trimmed by 11 bases and V by 3 bases; bases with no gene match: 4. Germline lookup yields CDR1 MNHEY and CDR2 SMNVEV (reference sequence).

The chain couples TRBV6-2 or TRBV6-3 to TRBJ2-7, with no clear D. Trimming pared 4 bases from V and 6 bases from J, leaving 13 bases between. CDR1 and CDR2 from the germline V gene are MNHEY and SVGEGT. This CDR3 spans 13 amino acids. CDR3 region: CASSSSLVSEQYF. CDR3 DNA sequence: TGTGCCAGCAGTTCCTCCCTTGTCTCCGAGCAGTACTTC.

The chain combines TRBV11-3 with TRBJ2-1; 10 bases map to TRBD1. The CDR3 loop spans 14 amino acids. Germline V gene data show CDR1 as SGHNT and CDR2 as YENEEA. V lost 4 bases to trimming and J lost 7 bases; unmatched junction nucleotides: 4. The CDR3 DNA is TGTGCCAGCAGCTGGAGGACAGGGGGGAATGAGCAGTTCTTC. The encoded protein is CASSWRTGGNEQFF.

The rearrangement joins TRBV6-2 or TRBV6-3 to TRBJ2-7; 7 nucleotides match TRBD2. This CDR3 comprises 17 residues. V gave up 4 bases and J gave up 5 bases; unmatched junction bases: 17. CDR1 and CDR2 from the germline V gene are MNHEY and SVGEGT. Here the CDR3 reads CASSSPPLGGMPNEQYF. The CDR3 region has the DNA TGTGCCAGCAGTTCCCCCCCCCTCGGGGGGATGCCTAACGAGCAGTACTTC.

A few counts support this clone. The chain's CDR3 is CASSQGGQTNNEQFF. In DNA, the CDR3 is TGTGCCAGCAGCCAAGGGGGACAGACAAACAATGAGCAGTTCTTC. The chain is built from TRBV7-3 and TRBJ2-1; 7 nucleotides agree with TRBD1. The CDR3 loop spans 15 amino acids. The germline V gene has CDR1 SGHTA and CDR2 FQGTGA. V lost 5 bases and J lost 5; bases outside the gene matches: 9.